Listed here is a single T cell receptor (beta chain). The antigen this receptor binds is unknown. Base qualities were left out, and no much larger clone turns up one base away. These data are taken from a study of blood T cells in healthy people across ages (dated by TCRdb to the mid-2010s). For context, the study as a whole: In model experiments, template switching captured about one uniquely barcoded TCR beta cDNA molecule for every two T cells. Donors were grouped into four age groups: young (average 16 years), middle-aged (less than 40), aged (roughly 67) and long-lived (about 90). For two donors (one aged 18 to 30 and one aged 80 or older), the study analyzed two additional independent replicas of 1 million unique cDNA reads from the same blood draw. Donors of different ages were randomly distributed across sequencing lanes to avoid experimental bias. Age-related changes in TCR beta repertoire diversity were measured in the study by deep sequencing normalized with unique cDNA molecular identifiers. Paper-wide results and their limitations: Bulk unsorted PBMC profiling prevented conclusive comparison of naive and antigen-experienced compartments. Observed TCR beta diversity correlated strongly with the percentage of naive T cells measured by flow cytometry. Observed TCR beta diversity per million T cells fell roughly linearly with age, and a significant reduction was already apparent by age roughly 40. Compared with the aged group, more naive CD4+ T cells, fewer expanded clones and increased TCR diversity were shown by the long-lived group, suggesting age selection. Estimates of total diversity based on one million sequenced T cells were regarded as lower bounds and as underestimates. Donor CMV infection status was unknown, potentially confounding age-related changes in expanded clonotypes.

CDR1 and CDR2 (MRHNA, SNTAGT) derive from the germline V gene. The CDR3 starts with the cysteine, ends with the phenylalanine, and has 11 residues. Only the CDR3 region is kept as DNA, spanning 33 bases read in frame from base 1. Donors were under 40 systemically healthy Caucasian individuals from Russia aged roughly 6 to 100 years. Approximately 9.3 milliliters of peripheral blood were collected from each donor into EDTA-treated Vacutainer tubes. Ficoll-Paque density-gradient centrifugation was used to isolate PBMCs, with at least 6.5 million per sample. Trizol reagent was used to extract total RNA from PBMCs, with at least 5.5 micrograms per sample. For every donor, flow cytometry on a PBMC aliquot measured the percentage of naive CD45RAhigh/CD27high T cells. The receptor library was made with 5' RACE. Sequencing was carried out with an Illumina HiSeq 2500. The second PCR ran for roughly 6 to 11 cycles and used a J-beta primer mix along with a sample-barcoded 5' primer. Each TCR beta cDNA molecule received a unique molecular identifier from a template-switch 5' adaptor carrying 12 random nucleotides. Each sample yielded at least 3 million CDR3-containing paired-end reads. The Mint cDNA synthesis kit, primed by a TRBC-specific oligonucleotide, was used to synthesize first-strand cDNA from all RNA. After uracil-DNA glycosylase treatment, a first 18-cycle PCR used universal primers M1SS and BC2_uni_R on all cDNA. The paper's processing steps were these. Normalization of each sample was performed by random selection of 1 million high-quality reads, each carrying a distinct molecular identifier. Reads with shared molecular identifiers were discarded instead of being binned into consensus sequences. MiTCR, run with a Q25 quality threshold and the strictest error-elimination algorithm, handled CDR3 identification, clonotype clustering and error correction. A nonparametric unseen species model with Euler transformation was used to estimate lower-bound total TCR beta diversity. TCRdb's own reprocessing of the public reads used fastp at Q25 and MiXCR and kept productive beta chains. Entries that share a CDR3 protein sequence are merged under the most common genes and DNA. The V and J calls shown here were made by TCRdb, not taken from the authors' results. The sample records hundreds of thousands of distinct CDR3 sequences, 20% to 25% of which are singletons. Of the sample, 3.6% is held by the ten largest clones.

The clonotype was recovered from a man in his 70s in good health. The sample consisted of blood. This sequence uses TRBV6-4 and TRBJ2-5; the D gene assignment is ambiguous. TRBJ2-7 matches the DNA end more closely, so the J call is doubtful. For the CDR3, the sequence is CARGPAYEQYF. The nucleotide sequence reads as follows: TGTGCCAGAGGTCCGGCCTACGAGCAGTACTTC.